This T cell receptor beta chain was found in a study of blood T cells in healthy people across ages. The authors ran a second PCR of about 6 to 12 cycles using a sample-barcoded 5' primer and a J-beta primer mix. MiXCR, applied by TCRdb to the 5' RACE reads, yields one record per CDR3 protein. Here the sample spans about 1.4 million distinct CDR3 sequences, approximately 59% being singletons. Specimen: blood. This TCR came from a man aged 18 to 30 in good health.

CDR3 nucleotide sequence: TGCAGCGCACTATTGAGCTCCTACAATGAGCAGTTCTTC. It specifies CSALLSSYNEQFF. The chain couples TRBV29-1 to TRBJ2-1; D remains ambiguous. Germline CDR1 is SQVTM and CDR2 is ANQGSEA. This CDR3 has 13 residues. The V end was cut by 7 bases, the J end by 0 bases, with 10 bases between.